This TCR beta chain comes out of a study of tumor-infiltrating lymphocytes in primary liver carcinoma. The wider study: T1-T3 N0M0 was the stage of the tumors, which were about 4.2 to 10 cm across.

RNA isolated from unsorted whole blood supplied the blood RNA, with germline DNA also extracted. These patients lived with chronic HBV infection and had never been treated. Findings and limits, study-wide: The 250 largest clones made up significantly more of tumor than blood repertoires (p = 0.039). Tumor region pairs shared more overlap than did tumor-adjacent and tumor-blood pairs.

Concerning this clonotype: The antigen is unknown.

V was pared by 6 bases and J by 5 bases, with 20 bases between. Germline loops: CDR1 MDHEN, CDR2 SYDVKM. This CDR3 comprises 16 residues. The template, roughly 0.45 ug total RNA, yielded TCR beta cDNA made with a constant-region primer. Slightly modified ARM-PCR with three nested multiplex PCR rounds yielded TCR beta libraries. Forward primers for TRBV1-TRBV30 and a C-beta reverse primer served the first two PCR rounds, at 10 cycles each. TCRdb re-derived calls from the multiplex PCR reads in MiXCR, one entry per CDR3 protein. Of around 170,000 distinct CDR3 sequences in the sample, 60% were seen once.

The sequencing input was peripheral blood. The chain uses TRBV28 and TRBJ2-1; D unresolved. The receptor was isolated from a man aged 35 to 55 with primary liver carcinoma and hepatitis B virus infection. Here the CDR3 DNA reads TGTGCCAGCAGCCTTATGTCGCCGGCCATTGACAATGAGCAGTTCTTC. The encoded protein is CASSLMSPAIDNEQFF.